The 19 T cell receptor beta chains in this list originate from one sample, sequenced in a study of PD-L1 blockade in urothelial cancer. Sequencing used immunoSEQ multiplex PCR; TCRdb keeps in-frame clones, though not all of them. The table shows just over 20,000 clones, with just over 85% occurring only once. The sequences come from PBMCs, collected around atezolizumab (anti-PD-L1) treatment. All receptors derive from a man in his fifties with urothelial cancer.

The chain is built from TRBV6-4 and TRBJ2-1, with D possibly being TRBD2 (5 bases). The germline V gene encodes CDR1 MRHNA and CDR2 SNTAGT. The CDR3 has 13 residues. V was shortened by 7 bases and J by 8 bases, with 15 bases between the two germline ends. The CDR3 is CASIPDWEYEQFF. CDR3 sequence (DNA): TGTGCCAGCATCCCGGACTGGGAATATGAGCAGTTCTTC.

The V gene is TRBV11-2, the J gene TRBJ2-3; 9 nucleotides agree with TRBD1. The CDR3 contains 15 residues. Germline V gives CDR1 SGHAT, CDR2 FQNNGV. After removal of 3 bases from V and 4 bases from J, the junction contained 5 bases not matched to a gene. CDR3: CASSFRDRESDTQYF. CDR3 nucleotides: TGTGCCAGCAGCTTCCGGGACAGGGAATCAGATACGCAGTATTTT.

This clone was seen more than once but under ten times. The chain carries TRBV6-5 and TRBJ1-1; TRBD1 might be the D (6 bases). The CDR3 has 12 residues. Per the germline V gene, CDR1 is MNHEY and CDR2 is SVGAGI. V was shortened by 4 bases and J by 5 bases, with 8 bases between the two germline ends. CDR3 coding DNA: TGTGCCAGCAGTTTGCAGGGGACTGAAGCTTTCTTT. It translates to CASSLQGTEAFF.

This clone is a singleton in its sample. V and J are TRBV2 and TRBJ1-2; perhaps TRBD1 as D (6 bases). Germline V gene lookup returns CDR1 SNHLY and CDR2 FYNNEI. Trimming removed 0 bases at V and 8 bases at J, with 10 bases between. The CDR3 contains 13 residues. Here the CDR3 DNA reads TGTGCCAGCAGTGAAGCGGCAGGGGAAGGCTACACCTTC. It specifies CASSEAAGEGYTF.

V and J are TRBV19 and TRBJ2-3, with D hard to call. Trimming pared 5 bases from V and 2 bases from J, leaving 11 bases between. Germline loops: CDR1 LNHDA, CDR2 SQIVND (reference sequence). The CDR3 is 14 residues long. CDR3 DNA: TGTGCCAGTAGTTCTTCGTACTCCACAGATACGCAGTATTTT. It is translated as CASSSSYSTDTQYF.

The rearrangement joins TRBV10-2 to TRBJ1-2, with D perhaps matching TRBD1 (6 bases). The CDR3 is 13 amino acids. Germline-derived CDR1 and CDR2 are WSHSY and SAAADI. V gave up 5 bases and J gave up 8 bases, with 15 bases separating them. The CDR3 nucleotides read TGCGCCAGCAGTCGGGACACCCTAAGCGGCTACACCTTC. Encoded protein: CASSRDTLSGYTF.

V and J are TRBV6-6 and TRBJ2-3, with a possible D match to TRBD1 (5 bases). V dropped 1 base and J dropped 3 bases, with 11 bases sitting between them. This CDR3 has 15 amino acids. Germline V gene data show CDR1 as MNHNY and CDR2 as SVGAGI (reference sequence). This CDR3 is CASSYFEQGTDTQYF. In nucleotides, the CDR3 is TGTGCCAGCAGTTACTTTGAGCAGGGAACAGATACGCAGTATTTT.

CDR3 sequence reads: CASRPGLAGEQYF. The CDR3 DNA is TGTGCCAGCAGACCGGGACTAGCGGGCGAGCAGTACTTC. This chain uses TRBV5-6 with TRBJ2-7, with 12 nucleotides matching TRBD2. Germline CDR1 reads SGHDT; CDR2 reads YYEEEE. This CDR3 has 13 amino acids. V was pared by 5 bases and J by 6 bases, with 3 bases of the junction left unmatched. Combining the CDR3 with reference TRBV5-6 and TRBJ2-7 gives the whole variable domain DAGVTQSPTHLIKTRGQQVTLRCSPKSGHDTVSWYQQALGQGPQFIFQYYEEEERQRGNFPDRFSGHQFPNYSSELNVNALLLGDSALYLCASRPGLAGEQYFGPGTRLTVT.

The CDR3 sequence: CASSALQTRNNEQFF. The CDR3 coding sequence is TGTGCCAGCAGCGCCCTCCAAACTAGAAACAATGAGCAGTTCTTC. The rearrangement links TRBV14 to TRBJ2-1; tentatively, D is TRBD2 (5 bases). Trimming pared 5 bases from V and 5 bases from J, leaving 16 bases between. The CDR3 is 15 amino acids. Per the germline V gene, CDR1 is SGHDN and CDR2 is FVKESK.

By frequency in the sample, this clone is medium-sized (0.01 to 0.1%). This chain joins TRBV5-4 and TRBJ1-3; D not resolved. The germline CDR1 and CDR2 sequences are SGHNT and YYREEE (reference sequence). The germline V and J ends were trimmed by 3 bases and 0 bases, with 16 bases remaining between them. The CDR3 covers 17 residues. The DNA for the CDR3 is TGTGCCAGCAGCTCTTCAGGAGGCCTCCTCTCTGGAAACACCATATATTTT. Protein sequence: CASSSSGGLLSGNTIYF.

The DNA for the CDR3 is TGTGCCAGCAGGACATGGGGACTAGCGGGGGGCCACAATGAGCAGTTCTTC. Translating it yields CASRTWGLAGGHNEQFF. V gene TRBV7-9 combines with J gene TRBJ2-1, with 15 bases that match TRBD2. The germline gives CDR1 SEHNR, CDR2 FQNEAQ (reference sequence). With V trimmed by 6 bases and J by 5 bases, 8 bases remained unmatched. The CDR3 sequence is 17 residues long.

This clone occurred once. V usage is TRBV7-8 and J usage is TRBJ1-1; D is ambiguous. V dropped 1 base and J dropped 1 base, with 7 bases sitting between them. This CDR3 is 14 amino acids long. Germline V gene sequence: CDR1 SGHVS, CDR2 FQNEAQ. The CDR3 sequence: CASSLVGGNTEAFF. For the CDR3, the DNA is TGTGCCAGCAGCTTAGTAGGCGGGAACACTGAAGCTTTCTTT.

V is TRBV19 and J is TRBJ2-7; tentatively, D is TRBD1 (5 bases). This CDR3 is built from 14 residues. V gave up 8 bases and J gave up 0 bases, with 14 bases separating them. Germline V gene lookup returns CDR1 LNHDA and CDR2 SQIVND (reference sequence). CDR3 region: CASSAGPISYEQYF. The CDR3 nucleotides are TGTGCCAGTTCCGCAGGGCCCATCTCCTACGAGCAGTACTTC.

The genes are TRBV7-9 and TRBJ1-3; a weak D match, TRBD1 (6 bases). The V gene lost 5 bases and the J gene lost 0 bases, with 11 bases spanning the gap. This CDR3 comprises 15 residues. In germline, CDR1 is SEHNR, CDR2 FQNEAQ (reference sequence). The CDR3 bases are TGTGCCAGCAGCCCGGGACATCCCTCTGGAAACACCATATATTTT. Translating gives CASSPGHPSGNTIYF.

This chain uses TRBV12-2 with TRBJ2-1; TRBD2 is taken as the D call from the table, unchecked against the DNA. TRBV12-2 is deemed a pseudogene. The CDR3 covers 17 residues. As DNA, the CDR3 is TGTGCAAGTCGCCCGCGATTACTAGCGGGAAGATACAATGAGCAGTTCTTC. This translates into CASRPRLLAGRYNEQFF.

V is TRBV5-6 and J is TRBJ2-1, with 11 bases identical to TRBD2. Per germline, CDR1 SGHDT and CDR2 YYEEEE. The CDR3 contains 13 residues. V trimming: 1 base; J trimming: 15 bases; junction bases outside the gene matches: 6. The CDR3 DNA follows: TGTGCCAGCAGCTTGTCGGGTAGCGGGGGGGCGTTCTTC. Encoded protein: CASSLSGSGGAFF.

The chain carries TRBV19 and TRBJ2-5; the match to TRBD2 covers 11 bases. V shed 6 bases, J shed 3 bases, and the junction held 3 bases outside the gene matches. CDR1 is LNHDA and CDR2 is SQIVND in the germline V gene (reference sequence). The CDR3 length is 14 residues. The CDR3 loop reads CASSGTSGKETQYF. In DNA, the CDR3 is TGTGCCAGTAGCGGGACTAGCGGAAAAGAGACCCAGTACTTC.

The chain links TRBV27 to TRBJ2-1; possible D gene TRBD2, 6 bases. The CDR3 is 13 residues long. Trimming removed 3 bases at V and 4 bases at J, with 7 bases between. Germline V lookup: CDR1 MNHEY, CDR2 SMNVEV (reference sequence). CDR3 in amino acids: CASSLRGYNEQFF. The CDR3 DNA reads TGTGCCAGCAGTTTGCGGGGTTACAATGAGCAGTTCTTC.

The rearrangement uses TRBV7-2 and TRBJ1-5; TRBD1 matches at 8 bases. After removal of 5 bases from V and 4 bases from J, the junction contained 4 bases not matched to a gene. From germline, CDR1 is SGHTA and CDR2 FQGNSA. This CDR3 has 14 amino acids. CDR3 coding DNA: TGTGCCAGCAGCGTGCAGGGGGCAAATCAGCCCCAGCATTTT. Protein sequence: CASSVQGANQPQHF.